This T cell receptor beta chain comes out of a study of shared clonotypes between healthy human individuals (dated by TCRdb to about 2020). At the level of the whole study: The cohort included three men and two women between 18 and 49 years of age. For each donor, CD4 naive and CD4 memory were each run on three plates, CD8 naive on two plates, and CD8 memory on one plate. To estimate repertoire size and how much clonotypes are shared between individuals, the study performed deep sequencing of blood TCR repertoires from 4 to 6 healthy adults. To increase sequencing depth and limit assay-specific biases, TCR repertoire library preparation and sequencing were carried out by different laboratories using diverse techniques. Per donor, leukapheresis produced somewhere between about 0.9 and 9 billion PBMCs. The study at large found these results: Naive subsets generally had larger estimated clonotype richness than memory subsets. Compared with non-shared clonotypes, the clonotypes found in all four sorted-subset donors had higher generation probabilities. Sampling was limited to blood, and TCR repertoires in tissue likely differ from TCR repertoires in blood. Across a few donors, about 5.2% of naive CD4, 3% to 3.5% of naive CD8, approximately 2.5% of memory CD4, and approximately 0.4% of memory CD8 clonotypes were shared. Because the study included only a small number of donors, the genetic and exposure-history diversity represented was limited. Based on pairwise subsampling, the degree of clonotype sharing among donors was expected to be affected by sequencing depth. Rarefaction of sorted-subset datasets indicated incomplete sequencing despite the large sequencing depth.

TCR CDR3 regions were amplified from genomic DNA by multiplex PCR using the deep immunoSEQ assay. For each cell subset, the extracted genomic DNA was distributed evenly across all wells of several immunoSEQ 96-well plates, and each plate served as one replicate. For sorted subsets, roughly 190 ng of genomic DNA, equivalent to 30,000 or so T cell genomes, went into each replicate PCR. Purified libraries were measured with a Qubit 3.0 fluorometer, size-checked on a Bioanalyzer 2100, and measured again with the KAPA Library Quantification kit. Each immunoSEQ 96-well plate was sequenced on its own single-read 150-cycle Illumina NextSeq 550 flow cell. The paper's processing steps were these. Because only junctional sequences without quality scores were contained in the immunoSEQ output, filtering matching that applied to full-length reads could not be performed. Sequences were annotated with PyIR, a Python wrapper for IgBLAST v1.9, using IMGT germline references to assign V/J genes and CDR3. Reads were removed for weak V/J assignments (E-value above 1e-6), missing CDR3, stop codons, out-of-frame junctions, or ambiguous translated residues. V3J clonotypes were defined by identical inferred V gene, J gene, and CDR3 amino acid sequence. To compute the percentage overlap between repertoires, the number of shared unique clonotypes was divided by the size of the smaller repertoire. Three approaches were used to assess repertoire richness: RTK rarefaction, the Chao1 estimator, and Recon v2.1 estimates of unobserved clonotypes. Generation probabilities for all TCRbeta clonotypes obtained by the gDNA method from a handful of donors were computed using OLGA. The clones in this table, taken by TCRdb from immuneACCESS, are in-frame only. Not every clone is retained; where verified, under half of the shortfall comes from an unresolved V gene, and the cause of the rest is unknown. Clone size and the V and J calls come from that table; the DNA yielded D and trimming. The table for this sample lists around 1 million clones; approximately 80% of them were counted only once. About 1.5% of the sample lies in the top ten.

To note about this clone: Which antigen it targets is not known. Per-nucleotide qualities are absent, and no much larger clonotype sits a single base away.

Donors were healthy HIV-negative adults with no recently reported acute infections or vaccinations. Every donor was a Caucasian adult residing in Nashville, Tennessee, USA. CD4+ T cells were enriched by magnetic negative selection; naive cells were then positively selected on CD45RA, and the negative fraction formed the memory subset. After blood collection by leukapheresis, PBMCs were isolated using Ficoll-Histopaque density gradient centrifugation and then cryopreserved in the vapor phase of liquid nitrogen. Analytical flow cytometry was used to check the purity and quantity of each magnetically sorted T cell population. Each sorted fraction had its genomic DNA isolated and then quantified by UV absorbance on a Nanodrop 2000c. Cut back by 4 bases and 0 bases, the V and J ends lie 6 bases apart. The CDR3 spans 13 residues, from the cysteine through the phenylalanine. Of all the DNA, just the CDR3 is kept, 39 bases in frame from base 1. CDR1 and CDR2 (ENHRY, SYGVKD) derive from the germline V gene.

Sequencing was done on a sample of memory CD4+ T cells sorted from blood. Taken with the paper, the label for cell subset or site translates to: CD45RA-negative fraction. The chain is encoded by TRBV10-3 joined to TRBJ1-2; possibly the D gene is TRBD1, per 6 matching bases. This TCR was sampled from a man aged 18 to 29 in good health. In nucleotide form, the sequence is TGTGCCATCAGTGGGACAGCTAACTATGGCTACACCTTC. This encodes CAISGTANYGYTF.